One and the same sample provided the 17 T cell receptor beta chains below, sequenced in a study of identifying expanded T cells in peripheral blood. Clones were sequenced by immunoSEQ multiplex PCR, and TCRdb holds only the in-frame ones, with some missing. The profile shows 100,000 or so clones, approximately 88% of them singletons. The sequenced sample was blood. The receptor set was obtained from a person aged 18 to 75 in good health.

Written as DNA, the CDR3 is TGCGCCAGCAGCTTCTCGGCCGTAGGAAGTACCGGGGAGCTGTTTTTT. This sequence encodes CASSFSAVGSTGELFF. This chain connects TRBV5-1 to TRBJ2-2; D unresolved. CDR3 size: 16 residues. The ends were cut back, 2 bases at V and 5 bases at J, with 16 bases in the middle. Germline assignment: CDR1 SGHRS and CDR2 YFSETQ.

The rearrangement joins TRBV12-5 to TRBJ2-2; D not certain. This CDR3 comprises 14 residues. Trimming took 3 bases from V and 4 from J, leaving 9 bases between them. From germline, CDR1 is LGHNT and CDR2 FRNRAP. This CDR3 reads CASGFGVPTGELFF. The CDR3 nucleotides are TGTGCTAGTGGTTTTGGGGTCCCCACCGGGGAGCTGTTTTTT.

The chain recombines TRBV30 with TRBJ1-1; tentatively, D is TRBD1 (6 bases). CDR1 is GTSNPN and CDR2 is SVGIG in the germline V gene (reference sequence). CDR3 length equals 15 residues. V was clipped by 1 base and J by 2 bases, with 14 bases between them. The CDR3 nucleotides are TGTGCCTGGAGTGCCAGCGGACAGAAAAACACTGAAGCTTTCTTT. Translated, it gives CAWSASGQKNTEAFF.

The chain carries TRBV11-3 and TRBJ1-2; D may be TRBD1 (5 bases). The V gene's germline CDR1 is SGHNT and CDR2 YENEEA. The V and J ends lost 5 bases and 8 bases respectively, with 15 bases between them. This CDR3 contains 13 residues. The CDR3, as DNA: TGTGCCAGCAGCGCCGGCGTAGGGGAAGGCTACACCTTC. It encodes CASSAGVGEGYTF. The full variable domain, with the rest looked up from reference TRBV11-3 and TRBJ1-2, is EAGVVQSPRYKIIEKKQPVAFWCNPISGHNTLYWYLQNLGQGPELLIRYENEEAVDDSQLPKDRFSAERLKGVDSTLKIQPAELGDSAVYLCASSAGVGEGYTFGSGTRLTVV.

The rearrangement links TRBV10-2 to TRBJ2-7, with D uncertain. This CDR3 region has 15 residues. Germline values: CDR1 WSHSY, CDR2 SAAADI. V lost 3 bases and J lost 2, with 14 bases in between. The CDR3 spells CASSDPLVSTYEQYF. DNA for the CDR3: TGCGCCAGCAGTGACCCTCTAGTGTCGACCTACGAGCAGTACTTC.

The chain joins TRBV9 to TRBJ1-1; D unresolved. Germline-derived CDR1 and CDR2 are SGDLS and YYNGEE. The germline V and J ends were trimmed by 0 bases and 6 bases, with 12 bases remaining between them. CDR3 length: 14 residues. CDR3 DNA sequence: TGTGCCAGCAGCGTAGGTGGCGGGGTGCCTGAAGCTTTCTTT. Translating it yields CASSVGGGVPEAFF.

This clone was observed once. The gene calls are TRBV18 and TRBJ1-1; maybe TRBD1 (5 bases). This CDR3 is built from 17 residues. V lost 6 bases to trimming and J lost 4 bases, with 24 bases between them. Per germline, CDR1 KGHSH and CDR2 LQKENI. The CDR3 DNA reads TGTGCCAGCTCCCTCCAAGGGACCTCTAACCTCGGCACTGAAGCTTTCTTT. Its translation is CASSLQGTSNLGTEAFF.

V is TRBV19 and J is TRBJ2-7; D not resolved. Trimming took off 2 bases at V and 2 bases at J, with 13 bases between the two ends. This CDR3 contains 15 residues. Germline V gene lookup returns CDR1 LNHDA and CDR2 SQIVND (reference sequence). For the CDR3, the DNA is TGTGCCAGTAGTATATCGCAACTGCGGCCCTACGAGCAGTACTTC. Its protein product is CASSISQLRPYEQYF.

V usage is TRBV19 and J usage is TRBJ2-1, with TRBD2 identical over 7 bases. This CDR3 spans 14 amino acids. Germline V gene sequence: CDR1 LNHDA, CDR2 SQIVND (reference sequence). Unmatched junction bases numbered 6, after V lost 6 bases and J lost 4 bases. The CDR3 sequence is CASSQLARYNEQFF. The CDR3 DNA sequence: TGTGCCAGTAGCCAACTAGCGCGGTACAATGAGCAGTTCTTC.

This clone is termed medium-sized. The chain joins TRBV29-1 to TRBJ1-4; D unresolved. The germline V gene encodes CDR1 SQVTM and CDR2 ANQGSEA. V dropped 4 bases and J dropped 3 bases, with 12 bases sitting between them. The CDR3 is made up of 14 amino acids. This chain's CDR3 is CSVAGRLANEKLFF. The CDR3 DNA reads as TGCAGCGTTGCCGGACGGCTAGCTAATGAAAAACTGTTTTTT.

V and J are TRBV19 and TRBJ1-5; possible D gene TRBD1, 5 bases. From germline, CDR1 is LNHDA and CDR2 SQIVND (reference sequence). V lost 1 base, J lost 2 bases, and 12 bases lay in between. The length of the CDR3 is 16 residues. DNA of the CDR3: TGTGCCAGTAGTATAGTGGGGGGTATCGGCAATCAGCCCCAGCATTTT. Amino acids: CASSIVGGIGNQPQHF.

The V and J genes are TRBV7-2 and TRBJ2-1; 8 bases line up with TRBD2. There are 15 residues in the CDR3. After removal of 1 base from V and 4 bases from J, the junction contained 3 bases not matched to a gene. Germline-derived CDR1 and CDR2 are SGHTA and FQGNSA. CDR3 protein: CASSLVVAGYNEQFF. For the CDR3, the DNA is TGTGCCAGCAGCTTAGTGGTAGCGGGGTACAATGAGCAGTTCTTC.

The V gene is TRBV7-9, the J gene TRBJ1-2; D not resolved. V was trimmed by 2 bases and J by 6 bases, leaving 10 bases between them. CDR3 length equals 13 residues. The germline gives CDR1 SEHNR, CDR2 FQNEAQ (reference sequence). CDR3 in amino acids: CASSLRPGDGYTF. As DNA, the CDR3 is TGTGCCAGCAGCTTAAGGCCAGGCGATGGCTACACCTTC.

This chain links TRBV4-1 with TRBJ1-1; TRBD1 is a possible D gene (5 bases). V dropped 0 bases and J dropped 7 bases, with 15 bases sitting between them. The CDR3 runs 15 residues. Germline assignment: CDR1 MGHRA and CDR2 YSYEKL. CDR3 protein: CASSQDWGRTNEAFF. In DNA form, the CDR3 reads TGCGCCAGCAGCCAAGACTGGGGCCGTACGAATGAAGCTTTCTTT.

This clone is a singleton in its sample. The V gene is TRBV18, the J gene TRBJ1-1; TRBD1 aligns across 7 bases. CDR1 is KGHSH, CDR2 LQKENI, per germline. Germline trimming cut 1 base from V and 1 base from J; bases unmatched to any gene: 6. The CDR3 totals 16 residues. In DNA, the CDR3 is TGTGCCAGCTCACCACGCCAGGGGGGGGCGAACACTGAAGCTTTCTTT. Its translation is CASSPRQGGANTEAFF.

V usage is TRBV9 and J usage is TRBJ1-3; 8 positions match TRBD1. The germline V gene encodes CDR1 SGDLS and CDR2 YYNGEE. There are 16 residues in the CDR3. V dropped 4 bases and J dropped 0; count of bases not matched to a gene: 6. The CDR3 reads CASSLGQANSGNTIYF. DNA of the CDR3: TGTGCCAGCAGCTTGGGACAGGCCAACTCTGGAAACACCATATATTTT.

The chain combines TRBV5-1 with TRBJ2-5; D is unresolved. V was clipped by 0 bases and J by 0 bases, with 3 bases between them. The CDR3 totals 13 residues. CDR1 and CDR2 (germline): SGHRS, YFSETQ. The CDR3, as DNA: TGCGCCAGCAGCTTGGCGTACCAAGAGACCCAGTACTTC. Translated: CASSLAYQETQYF. The full variable domain, completed using reference TRBV5-1 and TRBJ2-5, is KAGVTQTPRYLIKTRGQQVTLSCSPISGHRSVSWYQQTPGQGLQFLFEYFSETQRNKGNFPGRFSGRQFSNSRSEMNVSTLELGDSALYLCASSLAYQETQYFGPGTRLLVL.